This T cell receptor beta chain was captured in a study of shared clonotypes between healthy human individuals. A note on this clone: Antigen unknown.

Assay: immunoSEQ multiplex PCR; the TCRdb copy retains only in-frame clones and omits some. The sample yields over 2 million clones, roughly 94% seen once. V dropped 4 bases and J dropped 2 bases, with 8 bases sitting between them. CDR3 size: 14 residues. The germline V gene encodes CDR1 LNHDA and CDR2 SQIVND (reference sequence). The study's findings and limits: Naive CD4 clonotype sharing across a few donors was approximately 5%.

V is TRBV19 and J is TRBJ2-2; D gene uncertain. Sequencing used naive CD4+ T cells sorted from blood. Sample subset: CD45RA+ positively selected. This clonotype originated in a man younger than 35 in good health. The chain's CDR3 is CASSRTHNTGELFF. The DNA of the CDR3 is TGTGCCAGTAGTAGGACGCATAACACCGGGGAGCTGTTTTTT.